Presented here are 10 T cell receptor beta chains from one specimen sequenced in a study of T cells after yellow fever vaccination. One entry per CDR3 protein, called by TCRdb with MiXCR from the 5' RACE reads. The top ten hold roughly three fifths of the sample, which has over 4,000 distinct CDR3 sequences, less than 4.5% seen once. Sequences were derived from PBMCs, either bulk or a sorted T-cell subset (CD4+, CD8+, memory, or dextramer-sorted; not recorded which), sampled 15 days after the yellow fever booster vaccination. These receptors came from a man in his thirties or forties who received the YFV17D yellow fever vaccine.

This clonotype ranks as medium-sized. The chain is built from TRBV5-5 and TRBJ2-1; the match to TRBD1 covers 12 bases. V shed 2 bases and J 10 bases; nucleotides not matched to a gene: 7. The CDR3 is 15 residues long. In germline, CDR1 is SGHKS, CDR2 YYEKEE (reference sequence). CDR3: CASSFWDRGRTEQFF. The DNA of the CDR3 is TGTGCCAGCAGCTTTTGGGACAGGGGGCGGACAGAGCAGTTCTTC. The variable domain in full, completed from reference TRBV5-5 and TRBJ2-1, reads DAGVTQSPTHLIKTRGQQVTLRCSPISGHKSVSWYQQVLGQGPQFIFQYYEKEERGRGNFPDRFSARQFPNYSSELNVNALLLGDSALYLCASSFWDRGRTEQFFGPGTRLTVL.

This clonotype was counted ten times or more. The V and J genes are TRBV20-1 and TRBJ1-2; 9 bases are a match to TRBD1. Per germline, CDR1 DFQATT and CDR2 SNEGSKA (reference sequence). With V trimmed by 1 base and J by 4 bases, 10 bases remained unmatched. This CDR3 contains 16 residues. CDR3 coding DNA: TGCAGTGCTAGAGTGGGGACAGGGCCAGCTCCCTATGGCTACACCTTC. It specifies CSARVGTGPAPYGYTF.

Many counts were recorded for this clonotype. V and J are TRBV20-1 and TRBJ2-7, with D tentatively TRBD1 or TRBD2 (5 bases each). Germline CDR1 and CDR2: DFQATT and SNEGSKA (reference sequence). V gave up 6 bases and J gave up 5 bases, with 17 bases separating them. The CDR3 totals 13 residues. This CDR3 reads CSARPGTLHEQYF. The DNA of the CDR3 is TGCAGTGCCCGCCCCGGGACCCTCCACGAGCAGTACTTC.

This clonotype was found many times. The V and J genes are TRBV5-5 and TRBJ2-7; 8 bases are shared with TRBD1. The V and J ends lost 6 bases and 3 bases, in that order; junction bases with no gene match: 5. Germline V lookup: CDR1 SGHKS, CDR2 YYEKEE (reference sequence). There are 13 residues in the CDR3. DNA of the CDR3: TGTGCCAGCATCGCCGGACAGGGCTACGAGCAGTACTTC. It encodes CASIAGQGYEQYF.

This clonotype occurred many times. V is TRBV24-1 and J is TRBJ2-1; 12 bases are shared with TRBD2. Germline assignment: CDR1 KGHDR and CDR2 SFDVKD. The CDR3 is 16 residues long. Unmatched junction bases numbered 2, after V lost 3 bases and J lost 3 bases. CDR3 loop: CATSDPTSGGYNEQFF. In DNA form, the CDR3 reads TGTGCCACCAGTGATCCGACTAGCGGGGGCTACAATGAGCAGTTCTTC.

By its share, this clonotype is medium-sized (0.01 to 0.1%). The chain carries TRBV7-2 and TRBJ2-1; 9 bases align to TRBD2. Germline V gene sequence: CDR1 SGHTA, CDR2 FQGNSA. V lost 2 bases and J lost 10; bases outside the gene matches: 0. The CDR3 length is 12 residues. CDR3 DNA: TGTGCCAGCAGCTTAAGCGGGAGGGAGCAGTTCTTC. Translation gives CASSLSGREQFF.

At least ten counts were recorded for this clonotype. V is TRBV5-5 and J is TRBJ1-1, with D tentatively TRBD1 (6 bases). V shed 0 bases and J shed 8 bases, with 8 bases lying between them. CDR1 SGHKS and CDR2 YYEKEE come from the germline V gene (reference sequence). The CDR3 contains 12 residues. The CDR3 region is CASSLVGTEAFF. CDR3 bases: TGTGCCAGCAGCTTGGTTGGGACAGAAGCTTTCTTT.

There are many counts of this clonotype. This chain joins TRBV5-4 and TRBJ2-7, with D hard to call. In germline, CDR1 is SGHNT, CDR2 YYREEE (reference sequence). Trimming took off 4 bases at V and 4 bases at J, with 9 bases between the two ends. CDR3 length: 12 residues. The DNA for the CDR3 is TGTGCCAGCAGCGATAAACGTTACGAGCAGTACTTC. This encodes CASSDKRYEQYF.

This clonotype was picked up many times. The V call is TRBV20-1, the J call TRBJ2-2; 8 nucleotides match TRBD1. Trimming cost V 5 bases and J 3 bases; bases outside gene matches: 14. Germline loops: CDR1 DFQATT, CDR2 SNEGSKA (reference sequence). CDR3 size: 17 residues. In DNA form, the CDR3 reads TGCAGTGCTCCTATAATCTCCGGGACAGGATACACCGGGGAGCTGTTTTTT. This sequence encodes CSAPIISGTGYTGELFF.

This clonotype was seen many times. This chain links TRBV5-5 with TRBJ1-5; D not resolved. V was cut by 0 bases and J by 5 bases, with 9 bases left in between. CDR1 and CDR2 (germline): SGHKS, YYEKEE (reference sequence). The CDR3 totals 14 residues. The CDR3 DNA is TGTGCCAGCAGCTTGGGGCATTACGATCAGCCCCAGCATTTT. Translating gives CASSLGHYDQPQHF.